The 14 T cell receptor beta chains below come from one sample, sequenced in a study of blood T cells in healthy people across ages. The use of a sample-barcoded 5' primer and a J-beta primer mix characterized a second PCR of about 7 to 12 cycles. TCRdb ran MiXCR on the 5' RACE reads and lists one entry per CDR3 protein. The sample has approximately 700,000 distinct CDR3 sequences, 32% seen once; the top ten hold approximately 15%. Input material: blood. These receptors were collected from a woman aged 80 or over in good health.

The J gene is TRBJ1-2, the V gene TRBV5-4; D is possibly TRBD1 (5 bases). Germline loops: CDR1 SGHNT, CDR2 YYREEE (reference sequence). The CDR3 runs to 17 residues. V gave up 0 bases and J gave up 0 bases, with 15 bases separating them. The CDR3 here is CASSLARGGNANYGYTF. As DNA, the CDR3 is TGTGCCAGCAGCTTGGCCCGGGGGGGAAATGCTAACTATGGCTACACCTTC.

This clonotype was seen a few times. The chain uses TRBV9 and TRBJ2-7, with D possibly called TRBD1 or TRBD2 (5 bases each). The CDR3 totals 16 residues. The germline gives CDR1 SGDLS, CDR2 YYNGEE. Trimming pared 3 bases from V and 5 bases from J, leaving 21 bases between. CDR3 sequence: CASSGGLTAEGNEQYF. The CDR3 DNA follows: TGTGCCAGCAGCGGGGGGTTGACGGCCGAGGGAAACGAGCAGTACTTC.

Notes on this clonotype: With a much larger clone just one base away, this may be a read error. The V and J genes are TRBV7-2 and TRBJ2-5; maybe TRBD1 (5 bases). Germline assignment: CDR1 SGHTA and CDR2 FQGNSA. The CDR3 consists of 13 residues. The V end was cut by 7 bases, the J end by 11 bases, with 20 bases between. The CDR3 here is CASKFRQINEQYF. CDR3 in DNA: TGTGCCAGCAAATTTAGACAGATCAATGAGCAGTACTTC.

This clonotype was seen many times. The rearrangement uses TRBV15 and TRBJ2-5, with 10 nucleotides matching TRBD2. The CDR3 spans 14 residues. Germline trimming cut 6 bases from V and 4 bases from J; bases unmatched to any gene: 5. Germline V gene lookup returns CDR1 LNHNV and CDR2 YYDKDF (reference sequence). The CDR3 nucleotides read TGTGCCACCAGGTTAGCGGGGGGCGGAGAGACCCAGTACTTC. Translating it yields CATRLAGGGETQYF.

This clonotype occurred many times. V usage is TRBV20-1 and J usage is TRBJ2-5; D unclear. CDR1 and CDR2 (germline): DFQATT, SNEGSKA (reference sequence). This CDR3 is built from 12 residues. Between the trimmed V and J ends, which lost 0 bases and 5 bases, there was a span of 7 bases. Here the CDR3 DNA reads TGCAGTGCTAGAGAGGTCTACGAGACCCAGTACTTC. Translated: CSAREVYETQYF.

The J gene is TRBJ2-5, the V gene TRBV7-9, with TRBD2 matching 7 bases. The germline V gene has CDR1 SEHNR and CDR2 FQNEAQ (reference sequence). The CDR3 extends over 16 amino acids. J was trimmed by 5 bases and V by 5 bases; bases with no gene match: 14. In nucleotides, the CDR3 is TGTGCCAGCAGCCCACCGCCCCTAGCGGTCCGCGAGACCCAGTACTTC. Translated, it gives CASSPPPLAVRETQYF.

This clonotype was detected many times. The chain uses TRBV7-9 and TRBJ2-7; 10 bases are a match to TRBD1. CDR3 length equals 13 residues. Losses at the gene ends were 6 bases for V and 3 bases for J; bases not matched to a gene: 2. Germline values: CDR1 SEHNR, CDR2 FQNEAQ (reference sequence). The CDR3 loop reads CASRGTGDYEQYF. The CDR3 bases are TGTGCCAGCAGGGGGACAGGGGACTACGAGCAGTACTTC.

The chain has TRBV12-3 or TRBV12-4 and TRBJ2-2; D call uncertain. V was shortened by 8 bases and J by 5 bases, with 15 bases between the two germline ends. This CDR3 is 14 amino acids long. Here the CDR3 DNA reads TGTGCCAGCCGGATCAGGATGCGAACCGGGGAGCTGTTTTTT. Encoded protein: CASRIRMRTGELFF.

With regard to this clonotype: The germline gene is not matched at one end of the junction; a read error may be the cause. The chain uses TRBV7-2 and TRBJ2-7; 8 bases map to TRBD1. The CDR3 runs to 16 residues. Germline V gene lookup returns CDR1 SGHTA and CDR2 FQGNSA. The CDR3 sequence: CASSLVSAGGGYERYF. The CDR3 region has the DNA TGTGCCAGCAGCTTAGTATCGGCAGGGGGCGGCTACGAGCGGTACTTC.

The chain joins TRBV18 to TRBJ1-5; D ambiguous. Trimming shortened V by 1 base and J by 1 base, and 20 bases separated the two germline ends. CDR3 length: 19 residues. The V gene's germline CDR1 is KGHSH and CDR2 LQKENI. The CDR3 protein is CASSPRALRPSDSNQPQHF. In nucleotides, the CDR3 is TGTGCCAGCTCACCACGGGCTCTCAGGCCGTCCGACAGCAATCAGCCCCAGCATTTT. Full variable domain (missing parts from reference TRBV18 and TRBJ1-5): NAGVMQNPRHLVRRRGQEARLRCSPMKGHSHVYWYRQLPEEGLKFMVYLQKENIIDESGMPKERFSAEFPKEGPSILRIQQVVRGDSAAYFCASSPRALRPSDSNQPQHFGDGTRLSIL.

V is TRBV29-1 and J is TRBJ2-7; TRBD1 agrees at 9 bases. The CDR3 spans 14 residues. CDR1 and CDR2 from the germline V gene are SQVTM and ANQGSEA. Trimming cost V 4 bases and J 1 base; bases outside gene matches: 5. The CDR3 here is CSVVAGTGSYEQYF. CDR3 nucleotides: TGCAGCGTTGTTGCGGGGACAGGGTCCTACGAGCAGTACTTC.

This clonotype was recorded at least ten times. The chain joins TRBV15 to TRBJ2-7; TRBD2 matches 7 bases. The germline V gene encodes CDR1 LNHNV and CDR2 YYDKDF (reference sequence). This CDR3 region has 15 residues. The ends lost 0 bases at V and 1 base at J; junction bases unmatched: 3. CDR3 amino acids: CATSRDWGGSYEQYF. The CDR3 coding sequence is TGTGCCACCAGCAGAGATTGGGGGGGGTCCTACGAGCAGTACTTC.

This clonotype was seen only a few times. The CDR3 DNA follows: TGTGCCAGCAGCCCATCCAGGGGCCGCAACTATGGCTACACCTTC. Its protein product is CASSPSRGRNYGYTF. The chain links TRBV9 to TRBJ1-2; the D gene is possibly TRBD1 (6 bases). V was shortened by 4 bases and J by 2 bases, with 15 bases between the two germline ends. Germline lookup yields CDR1 SGDLS and CDR2 YYNGEE. The CDR3 extends over 15 amino acids.

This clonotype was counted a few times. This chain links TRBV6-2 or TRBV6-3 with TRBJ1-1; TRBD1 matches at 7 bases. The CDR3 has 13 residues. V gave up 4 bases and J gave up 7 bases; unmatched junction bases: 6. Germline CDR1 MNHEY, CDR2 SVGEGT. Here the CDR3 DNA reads TGTGCCAGCAGTTTTCAGGACAGGTTTGAAGCTTTCTTT. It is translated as CASSFQDRFEAFF.